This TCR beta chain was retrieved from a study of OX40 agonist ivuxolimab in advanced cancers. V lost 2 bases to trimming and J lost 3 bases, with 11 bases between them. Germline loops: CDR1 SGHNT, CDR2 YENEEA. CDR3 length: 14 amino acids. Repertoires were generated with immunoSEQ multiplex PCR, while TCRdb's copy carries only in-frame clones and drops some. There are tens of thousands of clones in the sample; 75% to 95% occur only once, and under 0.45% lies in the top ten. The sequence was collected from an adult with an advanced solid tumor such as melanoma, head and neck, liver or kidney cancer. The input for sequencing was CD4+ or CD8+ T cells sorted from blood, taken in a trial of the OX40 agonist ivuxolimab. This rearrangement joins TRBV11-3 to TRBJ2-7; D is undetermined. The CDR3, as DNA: TGTGCCAGCAGCTTACCCGGGTTGGGCTACGAGCAGTACTTC. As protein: CASSLPGLGYEQYF. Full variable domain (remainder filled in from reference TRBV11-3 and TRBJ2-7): EAGVVQSPRYKIIEKKQPVAFWCNPISGHNTLYWYLQNLGQGPELLIRYENEEAVDDSQLPKDRFSAERLKGVDSTLKIQPAELGDSAVYLCASSLPGLGYEQYFGPGTRLTVT.